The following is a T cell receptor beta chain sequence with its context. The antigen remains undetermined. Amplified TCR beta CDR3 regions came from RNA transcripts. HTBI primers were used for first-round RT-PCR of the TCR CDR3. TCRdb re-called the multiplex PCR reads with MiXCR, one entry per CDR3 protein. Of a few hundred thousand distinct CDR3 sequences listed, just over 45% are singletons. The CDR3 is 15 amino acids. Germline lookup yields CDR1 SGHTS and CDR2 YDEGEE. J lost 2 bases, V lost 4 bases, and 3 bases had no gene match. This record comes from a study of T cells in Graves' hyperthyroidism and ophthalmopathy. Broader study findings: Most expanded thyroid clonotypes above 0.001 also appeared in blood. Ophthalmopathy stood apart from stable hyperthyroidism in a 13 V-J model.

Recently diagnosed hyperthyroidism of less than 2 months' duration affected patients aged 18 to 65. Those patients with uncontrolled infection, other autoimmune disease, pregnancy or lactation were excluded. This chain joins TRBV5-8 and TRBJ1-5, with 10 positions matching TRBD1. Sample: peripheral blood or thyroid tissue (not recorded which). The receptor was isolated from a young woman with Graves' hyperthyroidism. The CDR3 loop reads CASSDGTGGNQPQHF. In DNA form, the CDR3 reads TGTGCCAGCAGCGATGGGACAGGGGGCAATCAGCCCCAGCATTTT.